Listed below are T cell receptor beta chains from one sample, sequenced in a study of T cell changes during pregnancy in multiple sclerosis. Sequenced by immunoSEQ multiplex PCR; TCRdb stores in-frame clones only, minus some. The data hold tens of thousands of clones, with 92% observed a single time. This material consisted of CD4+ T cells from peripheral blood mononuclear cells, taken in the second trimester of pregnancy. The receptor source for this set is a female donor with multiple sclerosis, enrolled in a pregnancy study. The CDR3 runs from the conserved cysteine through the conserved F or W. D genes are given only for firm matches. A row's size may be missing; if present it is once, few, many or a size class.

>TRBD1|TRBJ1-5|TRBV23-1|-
CASSQKGQGANQPQHF
TGCGCCAGCAGTCAGAAGGGACAGGGGGCAAATCAGCCCCAGCATTTT
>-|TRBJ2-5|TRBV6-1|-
CASRRTRAQYF
TGTGCCAGCAGGAGGACAAGGGCCCAGTACTTC
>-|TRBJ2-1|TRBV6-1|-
CASSWSVGGNEQFF
TGTGCCAGCAGTTGGAGCGTAGGGGGAAATGAGCAGTTCTTC
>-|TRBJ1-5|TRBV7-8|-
CASSLDRRRPQHF
TGTGCCAGCAGCTTAGACAGGCGGCGGCCCCAGCATTTT
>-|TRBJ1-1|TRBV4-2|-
CASSQGRQLNTEAFF
TGTGCCAGCAGCCAAGGGCGACAGTTGAACACTGAAGCTTTCTTT
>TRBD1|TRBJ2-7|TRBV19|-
CASSMTGTGVYEQYF
TGTGCCAGTAGTATGACCGGGACAGGGGTCTACGAGCAGTACTTC
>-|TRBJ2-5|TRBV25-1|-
CASSEYMETQYF
TGTGCCAGCAGTGAATATATGGAGACCCAGTACTTC
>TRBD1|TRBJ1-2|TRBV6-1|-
CASSDLTGNGYTF
TGTGCCAGCAGCGATCTGACAGGGAATGGCTACACCTTC
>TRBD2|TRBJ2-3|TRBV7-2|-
CASSLARAGGRTDTQYF
TGTGCCAGCAGCTTAGCTCGGGCGGGGGGGCGGACAGATACGCAGTATTTT
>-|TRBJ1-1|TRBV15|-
CATSREYSTTEAFF
TGTGCCACCAGCAGAGAGTACAGTACTACTGAAGCTTTCTTT
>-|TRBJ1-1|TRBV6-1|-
CASRLTENTEAFF
TGTGCCAGCAGGCTTACAGAGAACACTGAAGCTTTCTTT
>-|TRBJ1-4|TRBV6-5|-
CASRLPGANEKLFF
TGTGCCAGCAGACTCCCCGGAGCTAATGAAAAACTGTTTTTT
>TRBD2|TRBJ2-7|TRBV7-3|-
CASSLDRTSSSYEQYF
TGTGCCAGCAGCTTAGACCGGACTAGCAGTTCCTACGAGCAGTACTTC
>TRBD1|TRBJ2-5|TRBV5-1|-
CASSTQTGGETQYF
TGCGCCAGCAGCACCCAGACAGGGGGAGAGACCCAGTACTTC
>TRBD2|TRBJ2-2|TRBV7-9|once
CASSFLSEGGRTGELFF
TGTGCCAGCAGCTTTCTCTCGGAGGGAGGGCGTACCGGGGAGCTGTTTTTT
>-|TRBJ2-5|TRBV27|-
CASSSTPLKTQYF
TGTGCCAGCAGCTCGACACCCCTGAAGACCCAGTACTTC
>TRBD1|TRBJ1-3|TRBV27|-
CASSQTGTWSGNTIYF
TGTGCCAGCAGTCAGACAGGGACTTGGTCTGGAAACACCATATATTTT
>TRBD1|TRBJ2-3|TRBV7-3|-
CASSLARGSDTQYF
TGTGCCAGCAGCTTAGCCAGGGGGTCAGATACGCAGTATTTT
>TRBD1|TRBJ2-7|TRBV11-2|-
CASSHGTGAVYEQYF
TGTGCCAGCAGCCACGGGACAGGGGCGGTTTACGAGCAGTACTTC
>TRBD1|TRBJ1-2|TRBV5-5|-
CASSLLSGQGEISYTF
TGTGCCAGCAGCTTATTGTCGGGACAGGGGGAAATCAGCTACACCTTC
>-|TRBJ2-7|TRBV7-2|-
CASSLDPNSYEQYF
TGTGCCAGCAGCTTAGACCCTAACTCCTACGAGCAGTACTTC
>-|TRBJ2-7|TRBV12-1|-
CASSAEGQGARHEQYF
TGTGCCAGCAGCGCGGAGGGACAGGGGGCTAGGCACGAGCAGTACTTC
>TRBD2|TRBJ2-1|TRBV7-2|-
CASINTGGYNEQFF
TGTGCCAGCATCAACACGGGAGGGTACAATGAGCAGTTCTTC
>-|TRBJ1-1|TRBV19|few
CASSIYFTRPNTEAFF
TGTGCCAGTAGCATATACTTTACCAGGCCGAACACTGAAGCTTTCTTT
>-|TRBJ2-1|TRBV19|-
CASSIQGRPGYNEQFF
TGTGCCAGTAGTATTCAGGGGCGCCCGGGCTACAATGAGCAGTTCTTC
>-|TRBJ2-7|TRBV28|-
CASSPHREGEQYF
TGTGCCAGCAGTCCCCACAGGGAAGGGGAGCAGTACTTC
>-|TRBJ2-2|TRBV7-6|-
CASSLNTGELFF
TGTGCCAGCAGCCTGAACACCGGGGAGCTGTTTTTT
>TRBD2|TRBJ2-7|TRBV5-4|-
CASSLDLAGGGEQYF
TGTGCCAGCAGCTTGGATCTAGCGGGGGGTGGCGAGCAGTACTTC
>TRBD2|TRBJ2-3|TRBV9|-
CASSAGTSGSRSRGTDTQYF
TGTGCCAGCAGCGCTGGGACTAGCGGGAGTAGGTCGCGAGGCACAGATACGCAGTATTTT
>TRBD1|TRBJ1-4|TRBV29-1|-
CSGGTGDKLFF
TGCAGCGGAGGGACAGGGGACAAACTGTTTTTT
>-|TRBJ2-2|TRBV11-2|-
CASSLVGGRTGELFF
TGTGCCAGCAGCTTAGTAGGCGGTCGGACCGGGGAGCTGTTTTTT
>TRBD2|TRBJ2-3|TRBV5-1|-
CASSLEAGKSTDTQYF
TGCGCCAGCAGCTTGGAAGCGGGAAAGAGCACAGATACGCAGTATTTT
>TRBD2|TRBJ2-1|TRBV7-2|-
CASSLTRGGAGDEQFF
TGTGCCAGCAGCTTAACCCGCGGGGGGGCGGGCGATGAGCAGTTCTTC
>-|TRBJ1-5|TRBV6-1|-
CASSEALRRWQPQHF
TGTGCCAGCAGTGAAGCGTTGAGGAGGTGGCAGCCCCAGCATTTT
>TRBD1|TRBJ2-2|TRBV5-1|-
CASSGDRARDTGELFF
TGCGCCAGCAGCGGGGACAGGGCGAGAGACACCGGGGAGCTGTTTTTT
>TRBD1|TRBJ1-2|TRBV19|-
CASSRPRGQGTPRGPGYTF
TGTGCCAGTAGTCGCCCCCGGGGACAGGGAACCCCAAGAGGACCGGGCTACACCTTC
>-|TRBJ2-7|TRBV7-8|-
CASGVRGKEQYF
TGTGCCAGTGGGGTTCGGGGTAAGGAGCAGTACTTC
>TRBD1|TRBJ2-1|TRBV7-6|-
CASSFSATGDNEQFF
TGTGCCAGCAGCTTTTCCGCGACAGGGGACAATGAGCAGTTCTTC
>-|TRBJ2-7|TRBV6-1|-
CASREDNYEQYF
TGTGCCAGCAGAGAGGACAACTACGAGCAGTACTTC
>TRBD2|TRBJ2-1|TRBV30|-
CALGSGRASNEQFF
TGTGCCTTGGGAAGCGGGAGGGCATCCAATGAGCAGTTCTTC
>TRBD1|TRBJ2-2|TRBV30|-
CAWSTGGMNTGELFF
TGTGCCTGGAGTACAGGGGGCATGAACACCGGGGAGCTGTTTTTT
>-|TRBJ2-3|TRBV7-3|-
CASSLSGGQDTQYF
TGTGCCAGCAGCTTAAGCGGGGGCCAGGATACGCAGTATTTT
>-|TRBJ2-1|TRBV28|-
CASVPALVNYNEQFF
TGTGCCAGCGTACCCGCGCTGGTAAACTACAATGAGCAGTTCTTC